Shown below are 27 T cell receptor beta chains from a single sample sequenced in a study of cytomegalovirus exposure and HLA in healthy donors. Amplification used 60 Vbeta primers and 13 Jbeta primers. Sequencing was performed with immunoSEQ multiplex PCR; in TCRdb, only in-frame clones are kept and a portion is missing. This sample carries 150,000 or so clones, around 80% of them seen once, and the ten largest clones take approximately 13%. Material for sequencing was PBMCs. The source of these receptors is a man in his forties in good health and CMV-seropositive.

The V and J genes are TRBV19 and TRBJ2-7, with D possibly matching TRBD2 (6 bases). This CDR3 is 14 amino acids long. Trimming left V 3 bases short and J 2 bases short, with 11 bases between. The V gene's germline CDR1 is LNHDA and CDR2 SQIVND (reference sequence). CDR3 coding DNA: TGTGCCAGTAGTATCCGGGGGAGGACCTACGAGCAGTACTTC. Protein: CASSIRGRTYEQYF.

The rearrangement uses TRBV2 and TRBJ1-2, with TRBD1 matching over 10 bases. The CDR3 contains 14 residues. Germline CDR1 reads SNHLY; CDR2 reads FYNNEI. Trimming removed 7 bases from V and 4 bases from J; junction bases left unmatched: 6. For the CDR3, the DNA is TGTGCCAGCACTTTGGGGGACAGGGGCTATGGCTACACCTTC. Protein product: CASTLGDRGYGYTF.

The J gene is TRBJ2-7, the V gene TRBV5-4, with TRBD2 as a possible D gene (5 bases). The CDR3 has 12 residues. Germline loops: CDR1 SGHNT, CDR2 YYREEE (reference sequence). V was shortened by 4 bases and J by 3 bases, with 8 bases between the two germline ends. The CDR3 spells CASSLDYYEQYF. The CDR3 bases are TGTGCCAGCAGCCTCGACTACTACGAGCAGTACTTC.

The CDR3, as DNA: TGTGCCAGTAGTTCACTAGCGGGAAGGGGTGAGCAGTTCTTC. Translated: CASSSLAGRGEQFF. The chain uses TRBV19 and TRBJ2-1, with TRBD2 identical over 10 bases. Germline V gene sequence: CDR1 LNHDA, CDR2 SQIVND (reference sequence). CDR3 length: 14 amino acids. V shed 5 bases and J 9 bases; nucleotides not matched to a gene: 7.

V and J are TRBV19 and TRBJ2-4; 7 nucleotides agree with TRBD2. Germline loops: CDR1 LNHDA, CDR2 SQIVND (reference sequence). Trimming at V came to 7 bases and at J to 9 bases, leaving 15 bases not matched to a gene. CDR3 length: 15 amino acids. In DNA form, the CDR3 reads TGTGCCAGTACCACGGATACCGGGACGGGGGGCATTCAGTACTTC. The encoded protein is CASTTDTGTGGIQYF.

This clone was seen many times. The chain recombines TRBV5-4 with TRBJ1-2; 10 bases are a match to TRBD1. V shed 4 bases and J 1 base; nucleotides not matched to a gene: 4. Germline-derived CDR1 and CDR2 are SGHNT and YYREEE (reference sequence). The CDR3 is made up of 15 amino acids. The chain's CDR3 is CASSVDRGYNYGYTF. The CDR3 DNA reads TGTGCCAGCAGCGTGGACAGGGGGTATAACTATGGCTACACCTTC.

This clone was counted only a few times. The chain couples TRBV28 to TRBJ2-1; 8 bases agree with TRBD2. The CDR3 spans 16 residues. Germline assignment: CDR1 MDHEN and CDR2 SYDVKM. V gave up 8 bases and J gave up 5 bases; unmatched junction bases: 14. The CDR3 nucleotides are TGTGCCAGCGGCGGAGCGGGACTAGTAATAGACAATGAGCAGTTCTTC. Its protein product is CASGGAGLVIDNEQFF.

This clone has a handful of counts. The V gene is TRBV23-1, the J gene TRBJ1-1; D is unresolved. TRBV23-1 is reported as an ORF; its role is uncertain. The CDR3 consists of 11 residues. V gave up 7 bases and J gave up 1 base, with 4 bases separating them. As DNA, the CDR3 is TGCGCCAGCAACTCGAACACTGAAGCTTTCTTT. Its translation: CASNSNTEAFF.

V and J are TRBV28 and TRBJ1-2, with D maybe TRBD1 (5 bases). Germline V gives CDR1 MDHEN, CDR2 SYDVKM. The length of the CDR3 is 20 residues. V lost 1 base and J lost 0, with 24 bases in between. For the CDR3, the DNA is TGTGCCAGCAGTTTATTGGGTGGCAGGGCCTACCTAATAGCTAACTATGGCTACACCTTC. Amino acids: CASSLLGGRAYLIANYGYTF.

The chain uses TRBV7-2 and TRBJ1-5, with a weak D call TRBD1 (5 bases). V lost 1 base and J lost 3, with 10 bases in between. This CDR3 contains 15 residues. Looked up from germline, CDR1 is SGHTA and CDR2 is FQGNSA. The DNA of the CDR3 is TGTGCCAGCAGCTTAGGCGGCAGGGACAATCAGCCCCAGCATTTT. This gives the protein CASSLGGRDNQPQHF.

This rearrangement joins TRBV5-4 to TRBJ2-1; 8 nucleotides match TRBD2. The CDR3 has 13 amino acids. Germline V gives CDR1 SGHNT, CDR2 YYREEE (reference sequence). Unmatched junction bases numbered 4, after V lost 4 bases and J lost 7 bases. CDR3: CASSVAGKNEQFF. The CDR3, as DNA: TGTGCCAGCAGCGTAGCGGGAAAAAATGAGCAGTTCTTC.

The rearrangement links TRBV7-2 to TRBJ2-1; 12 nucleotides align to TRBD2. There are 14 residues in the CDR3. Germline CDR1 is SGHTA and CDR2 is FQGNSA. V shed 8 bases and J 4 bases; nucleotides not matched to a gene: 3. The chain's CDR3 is CASSTSGGYNEQFF. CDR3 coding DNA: TGTGCCAGCTCGACTAGCGGGGGTTACAATGAGCAGTTCTTC.

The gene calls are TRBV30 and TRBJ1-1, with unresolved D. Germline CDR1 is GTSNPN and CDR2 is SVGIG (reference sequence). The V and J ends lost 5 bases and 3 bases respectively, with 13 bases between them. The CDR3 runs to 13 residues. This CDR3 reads CAWSSRSDTEAFF. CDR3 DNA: TGTGCCTGGTCGTCTAGGTCTGACACTGAAGCTTTCTTT.

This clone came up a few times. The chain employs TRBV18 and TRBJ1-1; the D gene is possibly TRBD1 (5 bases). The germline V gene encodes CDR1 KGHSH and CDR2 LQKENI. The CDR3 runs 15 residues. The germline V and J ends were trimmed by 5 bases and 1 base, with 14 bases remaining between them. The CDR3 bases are TGTGCCAGCTCATCGATTACGGGGGAGAACACTGAAGCTTTCTTT. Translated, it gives CASSSITGENTEAFF.

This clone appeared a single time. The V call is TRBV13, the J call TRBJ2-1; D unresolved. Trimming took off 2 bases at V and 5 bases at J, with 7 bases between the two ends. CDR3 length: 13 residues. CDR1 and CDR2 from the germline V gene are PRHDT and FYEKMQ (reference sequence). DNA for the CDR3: TGTGCCAGCAGCTTAAACGGAGACAATGAGCAGTTCTTC. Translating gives CASSLNGDNEQFF. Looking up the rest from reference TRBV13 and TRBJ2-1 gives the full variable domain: AAGVIQSPRHLIKEKRETATLKCYPIPRHDTVYWYQQGPGQDPQFLISFYEKMQSDKGSIPDRFSAQQFSDYHSELNMSSLELGDSALYFCASSLNGDNEQFFGPGTRLTVL.

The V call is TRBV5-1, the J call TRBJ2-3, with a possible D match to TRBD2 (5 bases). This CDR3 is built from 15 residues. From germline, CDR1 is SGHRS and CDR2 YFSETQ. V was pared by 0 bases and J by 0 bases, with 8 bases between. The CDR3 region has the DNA TGCGCCAGCAGCTTGGTGGACTCGAGCACAGATACGCAGTATTTT. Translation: CASSLVDSSTDTQYF.

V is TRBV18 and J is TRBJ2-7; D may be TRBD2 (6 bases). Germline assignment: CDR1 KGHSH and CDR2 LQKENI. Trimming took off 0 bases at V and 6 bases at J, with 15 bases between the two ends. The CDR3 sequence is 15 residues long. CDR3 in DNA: TGTGCCAGCTCACCACCTGCTAGATCCGGGAGCGAGCAGTACTTC. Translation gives CASSPPARSGSEQYF. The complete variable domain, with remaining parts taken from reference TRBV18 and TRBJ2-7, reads NAGVMQNPRHLVRRRGQEARLRCSPMKGHSHVYWYRQLPEEGLKFMVYLQKENIIDESGMPKERFSAEFPKEGPSILRIQQVVRGDSAAYFCASSPPARSGSEQYFGPGTRLTVT.

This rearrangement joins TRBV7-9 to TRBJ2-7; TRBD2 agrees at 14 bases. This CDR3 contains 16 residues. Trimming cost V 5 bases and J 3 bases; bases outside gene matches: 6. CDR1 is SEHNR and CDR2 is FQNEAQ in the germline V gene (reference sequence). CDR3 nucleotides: TGTGCCAGCAGCCCCCCAGGGACTAGCGGGAGCTACGAGCAGTACTTC. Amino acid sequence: CASSPPGTSGSYEQYF. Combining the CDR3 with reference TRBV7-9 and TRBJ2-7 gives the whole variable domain DTGVSQNPRHKITKRGQNVTFRCDPISEHNRLYWYRQTLGQGPEFLTYFQNEAQLEKSRLLSDRFSAERPKGSFSTLEIQRTEQGDSAMYLCASSPPGTSGSYEQYFGPGTRLTVT.

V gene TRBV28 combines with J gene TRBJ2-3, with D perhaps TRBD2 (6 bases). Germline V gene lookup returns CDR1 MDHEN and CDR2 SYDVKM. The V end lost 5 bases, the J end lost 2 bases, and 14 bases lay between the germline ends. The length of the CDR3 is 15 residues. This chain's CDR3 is CASSAETRPTDTQYF. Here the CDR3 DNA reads TGTGCCAGCAGTGCGGAGACTAGGCCCACAGATACGCAGTATTTT.

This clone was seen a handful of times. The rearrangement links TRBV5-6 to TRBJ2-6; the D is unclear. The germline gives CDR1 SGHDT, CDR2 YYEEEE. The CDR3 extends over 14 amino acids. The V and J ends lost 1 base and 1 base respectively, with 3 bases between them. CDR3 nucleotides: TGTGCCAGCAGCTTGCCTTCTGGGGCCAACGTCCTGACTTTC. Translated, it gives CASSLPSGANVLTF.

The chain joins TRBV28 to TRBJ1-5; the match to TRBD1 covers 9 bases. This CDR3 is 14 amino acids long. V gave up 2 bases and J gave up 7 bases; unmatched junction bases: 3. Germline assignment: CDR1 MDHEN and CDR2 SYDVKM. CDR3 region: CASSLGTGLQPQHF. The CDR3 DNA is TGTGCCAGCAGTTTAGGGACAGGGTTGCAGCCCCAGCATTTT.

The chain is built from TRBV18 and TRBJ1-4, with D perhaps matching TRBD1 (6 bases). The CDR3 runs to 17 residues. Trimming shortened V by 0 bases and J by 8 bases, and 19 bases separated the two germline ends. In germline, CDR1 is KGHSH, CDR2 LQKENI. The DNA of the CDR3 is TGTGCCAGCTCACCACCGATAAGCCCCCACAGGGCGGAAAAACTGTTTTTT. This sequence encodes CASSPPISPHRAEKLFF.

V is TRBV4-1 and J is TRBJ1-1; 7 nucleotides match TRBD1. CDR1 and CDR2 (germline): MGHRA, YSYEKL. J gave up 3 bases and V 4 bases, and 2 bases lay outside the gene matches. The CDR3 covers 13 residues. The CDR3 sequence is CASSPDRDTEAFF. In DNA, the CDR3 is TGCGCCAGCAGCCCTGACAGGGACACTGAAGCTTTCTTT.

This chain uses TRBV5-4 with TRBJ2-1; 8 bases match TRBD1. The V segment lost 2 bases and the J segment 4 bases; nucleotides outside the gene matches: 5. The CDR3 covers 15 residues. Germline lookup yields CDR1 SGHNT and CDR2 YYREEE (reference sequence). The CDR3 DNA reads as TGTGCCAGCAGCTTCGGACAGGGACCATACAATGAGCAGTTCTTC. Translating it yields CASSFGQGPYNEQFF. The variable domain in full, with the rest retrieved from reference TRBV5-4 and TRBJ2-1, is ETGVTQSPTHLIKTRGQQVTLRCSSQSGHNTVSWYQQALGQGPQFIFQYYREEENGRGNFPPRFSGLQFPNYSSELNVNALELDDSALYLCASSFGQGPYNEQFFGPGTRLTVL.

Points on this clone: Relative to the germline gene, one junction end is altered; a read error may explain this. The chain's CDR3 is CASSPGLAEPKNSQYF. CDR3 nucleotide sequence: TGTGCCAGCAGCCCCGGACTAGCGGAACCCAAAAACAGTCAGTACTTC. V is TRBV5-4 and J is TRBJ2-4; TRBD2 aligns across 10 bases. The CDR3 loop spans 16 amino acids. Germline CDR1 and CDR2: SGHNT and YYREEE (reference sequence). Combining the CDR3 with reference TRBV5-4 and TRBJ2-4 gives the whole variable domain ETGVTQSPTHLIKTRGQQVTLRCSSQSGHNTVSWYQQALGQGPQFIFQYYREEENGRGNFPPRFSGLQFPNYSSELNVNALELDDSALYLCASSPGLAEPKNSQYFGAGTRLSVL.

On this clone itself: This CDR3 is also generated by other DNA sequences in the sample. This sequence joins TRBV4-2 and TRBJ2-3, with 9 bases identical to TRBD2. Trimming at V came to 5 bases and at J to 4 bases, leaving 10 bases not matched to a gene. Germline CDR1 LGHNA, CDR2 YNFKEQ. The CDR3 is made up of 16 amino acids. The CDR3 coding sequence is TGTGCCAGCAGCAACCAACCGGGACTAGCAGCAGATACGCAGTATTTT. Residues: CASSNQPGLAADTQYF.

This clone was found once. The chain's CDR3 is CASGLGGSGRVDTQYF. CDR3 coding DNA: TGTGCTAGTGGTTTGGGTGGCAGCGGGAGAGTAGATACGCAGTATTTT. The chain recombines TRBV12-5 with TRBJ2-3, with 8 nucleotides matching TRBD2. With V trimmed by 1 base and J by 5 bases, 8 bases remained unmatched. The germline CDR1 and CDR2 sequences are LGHNT and FRNRAP. CDR3 length: 16 amino acids.